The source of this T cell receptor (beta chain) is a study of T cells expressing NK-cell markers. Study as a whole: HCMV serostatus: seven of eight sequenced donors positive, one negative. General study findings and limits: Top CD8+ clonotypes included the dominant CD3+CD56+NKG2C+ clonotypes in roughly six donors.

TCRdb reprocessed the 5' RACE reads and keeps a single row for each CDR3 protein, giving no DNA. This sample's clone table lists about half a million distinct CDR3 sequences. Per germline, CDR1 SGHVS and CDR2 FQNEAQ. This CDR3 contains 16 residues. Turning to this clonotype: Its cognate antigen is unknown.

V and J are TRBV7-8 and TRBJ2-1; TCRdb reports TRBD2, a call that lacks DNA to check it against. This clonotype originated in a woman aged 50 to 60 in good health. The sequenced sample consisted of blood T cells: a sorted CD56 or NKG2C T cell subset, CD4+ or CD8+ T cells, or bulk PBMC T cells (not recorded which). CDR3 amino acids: CASSLAGTSKVNEQFF.